Listed below are T cell receptor beta chains from one sample, sequenced in a study of identical twins. TCRdb reprocessed the 5' RACE reads via MiXCR and lists one record per CDR3 protein. This sample has 1.5 million to 2 million distinct CDR3 sequences, with 25% to 35% found just once. The sequenced material came from cord blood. These receptors were obtained from a newborn girl in good health. The CDR3 runs from the conserved cysteine through the conserved F or W. Clone size is not always given. Where it is, it says once, few, many or a class for expanded clones.

>TRBJ2-2|-|TRBV6-6
CASSYSNSGYTGELFF
>TRBJ2-4|-|TRBV28
CASSPWTGEAKNIQYF
>TRBJ2-1|many|TRBV3-1
CASSRASGGINEQFF
>TRBJ2-3|-|TRBV5-8
CASSLAGLGGLTDTQYF
>TRBJ1-2|many|TRBV27
CASSLGPGLLYGYTF
>TRBJ1-2|few|TRBV6-1
CASTQMTYGYTF
>TRBJ1-4|-|TRBV27
CASSLDRGKGKLFF
>TRBJ2-7|many|TRBV6-2/TRBV6-3
CASREDVPLDRYYEQYF
>TRBJ2-1|-|TRBV29-1
CSVAFWTGNTRAANEQFF
>TRBJ2-3|-|TRBV6-6
CACSPLASGDTQYF
>TRBJ2-7|few|TRBV5-1
CASSLSQAATYEQYF
>TRBJ2-3|-|TRBV5-1
CASSLEAGGRDTQYF
>TRBJ2-1|few|TRBV9
CASSVEASVNNEQFF
>TRBJ1-4|-|TRBV12-3/TRBV12-4
CASSWASGGEKLFF
>TRBJ1-5|few|TRBV28
CASSSDGRNQPQHF
>TRBJ2-3|once|TRBV12-3/TRBV12-4
CASSFRGTTDTQYF
>-|-|TRBV3-1
CASSQSLPGEQYF
>TRBJ1-5|few|TRBV3-1
CASSLGQYQPQHF
>TRBJ2-4|few|TRBV20-1
CSARVSLAGGLAKNIQYF
>TRBJ2-7|-|TRBV6-6
CASSPRGPYPYEQYF
>TRBJ2-1|few|TRBV28
CASSSQLGARNEQFF
>TRBJ2-1|-|TRBV6-1
CASSANVGGPYNEQFF
>TRBJ2-3|-|TRBV12-3/TRBV12-4
CASSPSYSRADAQYF
>TRBJ1-1|-|TRBV2
CASIGDWERLTEAFF
>-|-|TRBV4-1
CASSQPFSGPSYHNEQYF
>TRBJ2-7|many|TRBV6-5
CASSYSRDYEQYF
>TRBJ2-7|-|TRBV5-6
CASSLGGARAYEQYF
>TRBJ2-3|-|TRBV9
CASSVAGGMDDTQYF
>TRBJ2-3|few|TRBV24-1
CATSDWGLDTQYF
>TRBJ2-7|once|TRBV7-2
CASSFIGGLYNEQYF